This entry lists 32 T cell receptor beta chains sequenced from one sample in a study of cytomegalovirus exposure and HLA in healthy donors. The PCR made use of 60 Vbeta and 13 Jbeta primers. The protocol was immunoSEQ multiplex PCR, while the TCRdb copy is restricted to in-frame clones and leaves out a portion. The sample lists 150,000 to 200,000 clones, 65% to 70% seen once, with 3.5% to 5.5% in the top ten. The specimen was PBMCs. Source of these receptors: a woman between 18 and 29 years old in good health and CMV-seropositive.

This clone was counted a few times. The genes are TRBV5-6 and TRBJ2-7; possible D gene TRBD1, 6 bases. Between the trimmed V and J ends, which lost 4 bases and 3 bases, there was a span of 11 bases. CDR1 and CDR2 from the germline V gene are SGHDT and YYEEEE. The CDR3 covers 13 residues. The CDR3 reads CASSIGQHYEQYF. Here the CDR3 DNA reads TGTGCCAGCAGCATCGGACAGCACTACGAGCAGTACTTC.

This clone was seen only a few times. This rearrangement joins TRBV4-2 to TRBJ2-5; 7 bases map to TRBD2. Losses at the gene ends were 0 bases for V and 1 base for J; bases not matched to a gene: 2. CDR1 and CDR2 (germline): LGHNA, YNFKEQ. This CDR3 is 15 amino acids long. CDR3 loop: CASSQETSSQETQYF. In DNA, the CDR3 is TGTGCCAGCAGCCAAGAGACTAGCAGCCAAGAGACCCAGTACTTC.

The CDR3 here is CASKRDRPNTEAFF. CDR3 nucleotide sequence: TGTGCCAGCAAGCGGGACAGGCCGAACACTGAAGCTTTCTTT. This chain joins TRBV6-5 and TRBJ1-1; 8 bases map to TRBD1. The CDR3 loop spans 14 amino acids. Looked up from germline, CDR1 is MNHEY and CDR2 is SVGAGI. V was clipped by 7 bases and J by 1 base; unmatched bases: 5.

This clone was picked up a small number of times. Here the CDR3 reads CASTSTANTGELFF. DNA of the CDR3: TGTGCCAGCACGTCGACAGCGAACACCGGGGAGCTGTTTTTT. This chain joins TRBV6-6 and TRBJ2-2, with D possibly matching TRBD1 (5 bases). Germline CDR1 reads MNHNY; CDR2 reads SVGAGI (reference sequence). Trimming shortened V by 7 bases and J by 0 bases, and 9 bases separated the two germline ends. The CDR3 is 14 amino acids.

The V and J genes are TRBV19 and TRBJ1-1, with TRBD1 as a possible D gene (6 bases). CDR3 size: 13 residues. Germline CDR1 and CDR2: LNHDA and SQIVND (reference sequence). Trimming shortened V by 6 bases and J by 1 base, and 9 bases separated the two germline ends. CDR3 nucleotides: TGTGCCAGTAGCACAGGGCAGAACACTGAAGCTTTCTTT. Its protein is CASSTGQNTEAFF.

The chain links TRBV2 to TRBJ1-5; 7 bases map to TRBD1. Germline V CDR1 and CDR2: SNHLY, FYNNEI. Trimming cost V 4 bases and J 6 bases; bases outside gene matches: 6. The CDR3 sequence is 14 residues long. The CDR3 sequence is CASSGQGYSQPQHF. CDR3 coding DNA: TGTGCCAGCAGTGGACAGGGTTATAGTCAGCCCCAGCATTTT.

The CDR3 sequence: CASSLDSGLYNEQFF. CDR3 DNA: TGTGCCAGTAGTTTGGATAGCGGGCTGTACAATGAGCAGTTCTTC. The chain employs TRBV19 and TRBJ2-1; TRBD2 matches at 7 bases. Germline assignment: CDR1 LNHDA and CDR2 SQIVND (reference sequence). Trimming cost V 5 bases and J 4 bases; bases outside gene matches: 8. This CDR3 is built from 15 residues.

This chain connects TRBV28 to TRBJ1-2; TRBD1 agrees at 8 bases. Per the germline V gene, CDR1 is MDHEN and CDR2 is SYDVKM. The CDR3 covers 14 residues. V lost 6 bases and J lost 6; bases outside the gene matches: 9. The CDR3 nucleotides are TGTGCCAGCAGCGATCCGGGACAGGCGAATGGCTACACCTTC. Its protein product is CASSDPGQANGYTF.

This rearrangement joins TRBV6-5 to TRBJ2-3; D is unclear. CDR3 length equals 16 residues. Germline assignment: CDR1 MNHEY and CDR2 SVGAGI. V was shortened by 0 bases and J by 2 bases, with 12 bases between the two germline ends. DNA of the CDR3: TGTGCCAGCAGTTACTCTACATACCCTGCCACAGATACGCAGTATTTT. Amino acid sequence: CASSYSTYPATDTQYF.

The CDR3 loop reads CASPKAGDQETQYF. DNA for the CDR3: TGTGCCAGCCCGAAGGCGGGGGACCAAGAGACCCAGTACTTC. This sequence joins TRBV2 and TRBJ2-5; 7 bases are shared with TRBD2. V gave up 8 bases and J gave up 0 bases; unmatched junction bases: 6. The CDR3 contains 14 residues. Per germline, CDR1 SNHLY and CDR2 FYNNEI.

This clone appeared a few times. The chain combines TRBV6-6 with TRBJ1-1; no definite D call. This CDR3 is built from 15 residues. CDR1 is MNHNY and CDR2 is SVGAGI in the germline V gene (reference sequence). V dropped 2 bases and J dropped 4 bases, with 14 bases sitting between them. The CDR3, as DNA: TGTGCCAGCAGTTACAGGAGGGCTGAAGGCACTGAAGCTTTCTTT. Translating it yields CASSYRRAEGTEAFF.

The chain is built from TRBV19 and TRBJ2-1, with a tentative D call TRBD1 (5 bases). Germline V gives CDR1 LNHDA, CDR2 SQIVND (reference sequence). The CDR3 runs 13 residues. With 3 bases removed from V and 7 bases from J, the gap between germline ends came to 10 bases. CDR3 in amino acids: CASSILAGNEQFF. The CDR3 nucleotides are TGTGCCAGTAGTATCCTGGCAGGGAATGAGCAGTTCTTC.

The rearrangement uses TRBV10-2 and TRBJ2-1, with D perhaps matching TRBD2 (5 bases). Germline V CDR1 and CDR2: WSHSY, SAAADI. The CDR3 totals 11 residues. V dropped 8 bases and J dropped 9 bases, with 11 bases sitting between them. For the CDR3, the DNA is TGCGCCAGCCTACTAGGTGGTGAGCAGTTCTTC. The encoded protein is CASLLGGEQFF.

The CDR3 DNA reads as TGTGCCAGTAGTAGCACAGGGCCCAGCACAGATACGCAGTATTTT. As protein: CASSSTGPSTDTQYF. V gene TRBV19 combines with J gene TRBJ2-3; TRBD1 might be the D (6 bases). V lost 4 bases, J lost 0 bases, and 11 bases lay in between. The CDR3 loop spans 15 amino acids. Germline V lookup: CDR1 LNHDA, CDR2 SQIVND (reference sequence).

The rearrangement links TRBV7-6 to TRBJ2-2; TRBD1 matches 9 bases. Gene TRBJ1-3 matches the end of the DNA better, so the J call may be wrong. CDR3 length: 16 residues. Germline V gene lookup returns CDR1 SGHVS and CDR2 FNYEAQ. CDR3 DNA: TGTGCCAGCAGCCCAGGGGACAGGGCCTCTGGAAACACCATATATTTT. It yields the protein CASSPGDRASGNTIYF.

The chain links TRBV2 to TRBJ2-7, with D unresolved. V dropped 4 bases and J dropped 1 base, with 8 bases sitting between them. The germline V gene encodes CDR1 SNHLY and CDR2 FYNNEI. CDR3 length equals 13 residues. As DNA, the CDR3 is TGTGCCAGCAGTGGTGTCAGGTCCTACGAGCAGTACTTC. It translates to CASSGVRSYEQYF. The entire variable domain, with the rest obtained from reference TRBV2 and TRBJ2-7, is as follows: EPEVTQTPSHQVTQMGQEVILRCVPISNHLYFYWYRQILGQKVEFLVSFYNNEISEKSEIFDDQFSVERPDGSNFTLKIRSTKLEDSAMYFCASSGVRSYEQYFGPGTRLTVT.

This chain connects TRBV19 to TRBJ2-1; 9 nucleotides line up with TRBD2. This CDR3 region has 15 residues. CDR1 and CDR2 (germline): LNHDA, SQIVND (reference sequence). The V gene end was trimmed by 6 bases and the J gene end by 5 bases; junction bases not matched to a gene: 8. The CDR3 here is CASSPIAGVNNEQFF. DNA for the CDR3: TGTGCCAGTAGCCCTATAGCGGGAGTCAACAATGAGCAGTTCTTC. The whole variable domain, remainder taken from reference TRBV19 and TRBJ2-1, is DGGITQSPKYLFRKEGQNVTLSCEQNLNHDAMYWYRQDPGQGLRLIYYSQIVNDFQKGDIAEGYSVSREKKESFPLTVTSAQKNPTAFYLCASSPIAGVNNEQFFGPGTRLTVL.

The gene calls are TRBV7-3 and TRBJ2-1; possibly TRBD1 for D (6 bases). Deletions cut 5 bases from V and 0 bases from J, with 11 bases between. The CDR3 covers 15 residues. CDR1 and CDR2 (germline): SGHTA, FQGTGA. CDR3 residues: CASSLDRPSYNEQFF. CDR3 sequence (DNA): TGTGCCAGCAGCCTAGACAGGCCCTCCTACAATGAGCAGTTCTTC.

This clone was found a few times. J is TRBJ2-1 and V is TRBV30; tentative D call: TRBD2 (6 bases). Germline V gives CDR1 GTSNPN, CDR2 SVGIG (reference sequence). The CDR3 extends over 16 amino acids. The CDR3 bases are TGTGCTGCGGCTTCAGCACGCGGGCGGGATAGTAATGAGCAGTTCTTC. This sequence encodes CAAASARGRDSNEQFF.

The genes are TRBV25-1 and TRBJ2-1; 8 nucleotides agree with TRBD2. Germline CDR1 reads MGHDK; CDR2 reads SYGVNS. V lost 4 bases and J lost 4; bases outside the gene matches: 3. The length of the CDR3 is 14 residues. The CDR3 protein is CASSGAGAYNEQFF. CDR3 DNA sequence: TGTGCCAGCAGTGGAGCGGGGGCTTACAATGAGCAGTTCTTC.

CDR3 sequence: CECGTGANYGYTF. The CDR3 nucleotides are TGCGAGTGCGGGACTGGAGCTAACTATGGCTACACCTTC. The V gene is TRBV4-1, the J gene TRBJ1-2; perhaps TRBD1 as D (5 bases). This CDR3 is 13 amino acids long. Germline values: CDR1 MGHRA, CDR2 YSYEKL.

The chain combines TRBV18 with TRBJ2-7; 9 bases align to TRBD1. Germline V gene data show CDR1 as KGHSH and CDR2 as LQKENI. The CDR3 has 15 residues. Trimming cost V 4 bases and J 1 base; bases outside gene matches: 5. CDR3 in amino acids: CASSRSGTGSYEQYF. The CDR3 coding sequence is TGTGCCAGCTCACGATCCGGGACAGGGTCCTACGAGCAGTACTTC.

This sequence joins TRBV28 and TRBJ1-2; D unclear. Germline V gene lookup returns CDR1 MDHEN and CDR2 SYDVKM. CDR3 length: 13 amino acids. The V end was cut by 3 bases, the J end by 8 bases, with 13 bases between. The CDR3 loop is CASSFGGLIGYTF. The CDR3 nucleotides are TGTGCCAGCAGTTTTGGAGGGCTAATCGGCTACACCTTC.

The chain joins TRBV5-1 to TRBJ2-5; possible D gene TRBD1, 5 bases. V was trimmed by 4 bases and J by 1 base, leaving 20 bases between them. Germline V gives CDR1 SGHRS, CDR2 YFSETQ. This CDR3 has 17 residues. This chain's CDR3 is CASSHNSQGNSQETQYF. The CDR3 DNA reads TGCGCCAGCAGCCACAACTCCCAGGGAAACTCCCAAGAGACCCAGTACTTC. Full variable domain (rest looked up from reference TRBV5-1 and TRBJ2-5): KAGVTQTPRYLIKTRGQQVTLSCSPISGHRSVSWYQQTPGQGLQFLFEYFSETQRNKGNFPGRFSGRQFSNSRSEMNVSTLELGDSALYLCASSHNSQGNSQETQYFGPGTRLLVL.

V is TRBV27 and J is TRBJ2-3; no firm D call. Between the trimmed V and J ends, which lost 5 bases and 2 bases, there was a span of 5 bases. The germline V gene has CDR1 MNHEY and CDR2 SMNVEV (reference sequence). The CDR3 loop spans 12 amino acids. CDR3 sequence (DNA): TGTGCCAGCAGTACTCTCACAGATACGCAGTATTTT. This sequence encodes CASSTLTDTQYF.

CDR3 in amino acids: CASGGQGVAGELFF. DNA for the CDR3: TGTGCCAGCGGGGGACAGGGGGTTGCCGGGGAGCTGTTTTTT. The chain couples TRBV7-3 to TRBJ2-2; 11 bases align to TRBD1. Germline CDR1 is SGHTA and CDR2 is FQGTGA. CDR3 length equals 14 residues. J gave up 6 bases and V 8 bases, and 5 bases lay outside the gene matches.

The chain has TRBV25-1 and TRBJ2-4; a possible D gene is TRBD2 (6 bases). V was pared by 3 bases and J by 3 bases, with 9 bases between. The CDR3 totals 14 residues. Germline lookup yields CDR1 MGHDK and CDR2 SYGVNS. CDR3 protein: CASSDGGSKNIQYF. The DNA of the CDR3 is TGTGCCAGCAGTGATGGGGGGAGCAAAAACATTCAGTACTTC.

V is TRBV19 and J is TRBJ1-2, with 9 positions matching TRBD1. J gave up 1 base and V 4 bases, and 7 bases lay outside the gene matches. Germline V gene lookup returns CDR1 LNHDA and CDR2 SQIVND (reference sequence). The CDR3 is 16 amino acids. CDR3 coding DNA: TGTGCCAGTAGTAGGAGCGGGACAGGGCTTAACTATGGCTACACCTTC. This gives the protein CASSRSGTGLNYGYTF.

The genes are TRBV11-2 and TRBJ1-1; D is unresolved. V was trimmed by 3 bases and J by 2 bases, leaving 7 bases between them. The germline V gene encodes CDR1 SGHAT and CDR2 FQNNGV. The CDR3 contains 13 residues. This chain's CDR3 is CASSLRGNTEAFF. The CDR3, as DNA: TGTGCCAGCAGCTTGAGAGGAAACACTGAAGCTTTCTTT.

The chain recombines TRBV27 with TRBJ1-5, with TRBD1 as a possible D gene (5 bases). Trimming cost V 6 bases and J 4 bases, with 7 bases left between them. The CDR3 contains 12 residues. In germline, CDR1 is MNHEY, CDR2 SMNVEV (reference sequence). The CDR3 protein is CASSAGNQPQHF. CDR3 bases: TGTGCCAGCAGCGCAGGGAATCAGCCCCAGCATTTT.

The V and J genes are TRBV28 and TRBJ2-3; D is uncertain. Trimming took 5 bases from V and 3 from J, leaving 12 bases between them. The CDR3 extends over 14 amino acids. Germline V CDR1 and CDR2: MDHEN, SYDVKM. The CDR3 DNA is TGTGCCAGCAGTACTTATCCGAGGACAGATACGCAGTATTTT. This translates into CASSTYPRTDTQYF.

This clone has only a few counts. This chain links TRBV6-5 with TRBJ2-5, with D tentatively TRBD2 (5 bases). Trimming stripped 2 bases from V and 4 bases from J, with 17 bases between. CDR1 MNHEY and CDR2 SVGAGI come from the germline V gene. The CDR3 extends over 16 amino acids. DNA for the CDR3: TGTGCCAGCAGTTACCCCCCCGGGTCACGGGGAGAGACCCAGTACTTC. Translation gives CASSYPPGSRGETQYF.